This TCR beta chain was sequenced for a study of identical twins. Broader study findings: Out-of-frame beta sequences exhibited a weaker degree of excess twin sharing.

TCRdb re-analysed the 5' RACE reads in MiXCR, keeping a single row per CDR3 protein. The data show around 680,000 distinct CDR3 sequences, under 9% seen once. Remarks on this clonotype: Its antigen is unknown.

Germline CDR1 reads SQVTM; CDR2 reads ANQGSEA. This CDR3 has 12 residues. This sample was shared with a second study, whose subject was yellow fever vaccine responses in identical twins. That publication notes: Twins' vaccine T cell response reportedly gave the appearance of partial convergence and partial personalization.

The TCR sequence derives from a woman aged 18-30 years in good health. The chain links TRBV29-1 to TRBJ2-2; D may correspond to TRBD1 or TRBD2 (5 bases each). Sequencing input: PBMCs. The CDR3 sequence: CGGFGRTGELFF. Written as DNA, the CDR3 is TGCGGGGGATTTGGTCGCACCGGGGAGCTGTTTTTT.